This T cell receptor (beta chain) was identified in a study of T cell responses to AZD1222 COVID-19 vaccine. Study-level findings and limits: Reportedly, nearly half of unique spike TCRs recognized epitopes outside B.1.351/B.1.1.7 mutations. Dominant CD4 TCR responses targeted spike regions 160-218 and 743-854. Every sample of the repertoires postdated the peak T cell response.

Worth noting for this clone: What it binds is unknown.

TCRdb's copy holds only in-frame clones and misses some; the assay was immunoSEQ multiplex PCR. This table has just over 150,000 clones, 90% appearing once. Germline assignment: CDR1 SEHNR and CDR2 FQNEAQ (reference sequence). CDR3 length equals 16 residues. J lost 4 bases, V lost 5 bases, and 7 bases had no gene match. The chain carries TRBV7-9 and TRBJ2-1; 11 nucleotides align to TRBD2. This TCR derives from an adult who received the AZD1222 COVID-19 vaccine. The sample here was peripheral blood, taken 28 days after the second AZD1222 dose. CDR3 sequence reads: CASSPPGLAAYNEQFF. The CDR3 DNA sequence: TGTGCCAGCAGCCCACCGGGACTAGCGGCTTACAATGAGCAGTTCTTC.